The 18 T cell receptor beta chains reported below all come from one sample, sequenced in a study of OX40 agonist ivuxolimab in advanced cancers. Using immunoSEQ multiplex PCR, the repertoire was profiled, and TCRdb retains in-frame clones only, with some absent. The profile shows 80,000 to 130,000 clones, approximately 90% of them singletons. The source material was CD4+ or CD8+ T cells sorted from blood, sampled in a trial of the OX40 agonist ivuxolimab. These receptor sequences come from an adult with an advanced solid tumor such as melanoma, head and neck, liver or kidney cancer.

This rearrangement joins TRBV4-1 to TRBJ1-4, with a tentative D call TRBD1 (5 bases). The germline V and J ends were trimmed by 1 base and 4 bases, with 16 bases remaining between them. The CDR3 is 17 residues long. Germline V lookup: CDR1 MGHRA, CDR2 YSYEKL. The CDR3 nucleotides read TGCGCCAGCAGCCAAGGGCCCCCCCAGGGCGATAATGAAAAACTGTTTTTT. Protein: CASSQGPPQGDNEKLFF.

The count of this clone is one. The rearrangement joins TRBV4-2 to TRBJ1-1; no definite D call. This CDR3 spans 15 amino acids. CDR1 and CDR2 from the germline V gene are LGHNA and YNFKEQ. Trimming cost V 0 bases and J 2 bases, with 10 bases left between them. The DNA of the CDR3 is TGTGCCAGCAGCCAAGATCCCAGACGAAACACTGAAGCTTTCTTT. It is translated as CASSQDPRRNTEAFF.

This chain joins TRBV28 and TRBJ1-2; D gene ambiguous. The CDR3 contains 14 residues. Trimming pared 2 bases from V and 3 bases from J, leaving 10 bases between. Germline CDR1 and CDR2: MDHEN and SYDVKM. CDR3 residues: CASSLTGPYYGYTF. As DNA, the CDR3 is TGTGCCAGCAGTTTAACCGGGCCCTACTATGGCTACACCTTC.

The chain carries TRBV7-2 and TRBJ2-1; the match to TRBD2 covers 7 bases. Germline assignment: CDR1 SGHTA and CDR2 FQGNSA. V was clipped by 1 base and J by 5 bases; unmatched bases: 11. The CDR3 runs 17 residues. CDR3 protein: CASSLGGPLAENNEQFF. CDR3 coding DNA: TGTGCCAGCAGCTTAGGAGGGCCCCTAGCGGAGAACAATGAGCAGTTCTTC.

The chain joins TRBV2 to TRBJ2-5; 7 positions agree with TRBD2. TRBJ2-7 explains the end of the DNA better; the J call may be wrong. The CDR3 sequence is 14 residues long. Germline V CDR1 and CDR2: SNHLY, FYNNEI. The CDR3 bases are TGTGCCAGCAGTGATATAGCGGGCAACTACGAGCAGTACTTC. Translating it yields CASSDIAGNYEQYF.

The CDR3 DNA sequence: TGTGCCAGCAGCTTAGTGTTCGTGGGCGAGCAGTACTTC. It specifies CASSLVFVGEQYF. This chain uses TRBV7-2 with TRBJ2-7; D gene uncertain. V lost 1 base to trimming and J lost 6 bases, with 10 bases between them. Germline lookup yields CDR1 SGHTA and CDR2 FQGNSA. CDR3 length: 13 residues. Full variable domain (remainder filled in from reference TRBV7-2 and TRBJ2-7): GAGVSQSPSNKVTEKGKDVELRCDPISGHTALYWYRQSLGQGLEFLIYFQGNSAPDKSGLPSDRFSAERTGGSVSTLTIQRTQQEDSAVYLCASSLVFVGEQYFGPGTRLTVT.

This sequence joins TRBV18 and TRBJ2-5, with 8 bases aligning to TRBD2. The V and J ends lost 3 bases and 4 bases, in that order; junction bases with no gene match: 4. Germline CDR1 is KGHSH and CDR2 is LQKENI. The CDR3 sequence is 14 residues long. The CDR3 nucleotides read TGTGCCAGCTCACCGGGGGGACTAGGAGAGACCCAGTACTTC. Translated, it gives CASSPGGLGETQYF.

The CDR3 region is CASSPQGARGTDTQYF. The CDR3, as DNA: TGTGCCAGCTCACCTCAGGGGGCGCGTGGCACAGATACGCAGTATTTT. This sequence joins TRBV18 and TRBJ2-3; 8 nucleotides line up with TRBD1. The CDR3 has 16 amino acids. Germline assignment: CDR1 KGHSH and CDR2 LQKENI. With 3 bases clipped from V and 1 base from J, the junction kept 6 bases outside the gene matches.

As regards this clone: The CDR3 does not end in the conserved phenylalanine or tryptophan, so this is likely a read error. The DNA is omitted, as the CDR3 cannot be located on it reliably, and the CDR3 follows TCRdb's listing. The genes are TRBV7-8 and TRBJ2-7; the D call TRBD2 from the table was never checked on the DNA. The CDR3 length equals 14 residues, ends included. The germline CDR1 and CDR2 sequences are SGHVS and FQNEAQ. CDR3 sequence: CASSLVGISGRMMG.

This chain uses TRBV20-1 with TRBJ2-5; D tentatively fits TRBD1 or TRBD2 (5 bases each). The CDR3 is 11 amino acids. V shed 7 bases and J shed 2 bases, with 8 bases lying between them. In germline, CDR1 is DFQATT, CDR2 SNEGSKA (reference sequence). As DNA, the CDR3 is TGCAGTGGGGGACCGCAAGAGACCCAGTACTTC. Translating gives CSGGPQETQYF.

The CDR3 loop reads CAISDRGQGVYEQYF. The CDR3 region has the DNA TGTGCCATCAGTGATCGGGGACAAGGGGTCTACGAGCAGTACTTC. This rearrangement joins TRBV10-3 to TRBJ2-7, with a possible D match to TRBD1 (6 bases). The germline gives CDR1 ENHRY, CDR2 SYGVKD. Trimming pared 3 bases from V and 3 bases from J, leaving 15 bases between. This CDR3 is 15 amino acids long.

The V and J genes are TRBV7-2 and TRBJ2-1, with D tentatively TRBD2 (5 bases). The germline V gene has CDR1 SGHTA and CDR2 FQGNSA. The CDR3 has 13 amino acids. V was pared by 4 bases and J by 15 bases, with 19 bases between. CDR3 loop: CASSSPREPVPFF. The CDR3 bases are TGTGCCAGCAGCTCCCCTCGGGAACCTGTGCCGTTCTTC.

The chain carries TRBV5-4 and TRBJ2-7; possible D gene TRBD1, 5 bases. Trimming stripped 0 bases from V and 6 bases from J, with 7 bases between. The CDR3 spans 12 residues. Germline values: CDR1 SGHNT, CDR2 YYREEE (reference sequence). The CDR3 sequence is CASSLERGEQYF. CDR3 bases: TGTGCCAGCAGCTTGGAAAGGGGCGAGCAGTACTTC.

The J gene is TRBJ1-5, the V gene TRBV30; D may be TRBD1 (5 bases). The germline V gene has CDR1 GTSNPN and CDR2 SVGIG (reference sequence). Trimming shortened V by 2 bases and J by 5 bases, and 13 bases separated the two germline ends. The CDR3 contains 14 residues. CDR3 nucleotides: TGTGCCTGGAGTTCTATGGGGACGGATCAGCCCCAGCATTTT. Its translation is CAWSSMGTDQPQHF.

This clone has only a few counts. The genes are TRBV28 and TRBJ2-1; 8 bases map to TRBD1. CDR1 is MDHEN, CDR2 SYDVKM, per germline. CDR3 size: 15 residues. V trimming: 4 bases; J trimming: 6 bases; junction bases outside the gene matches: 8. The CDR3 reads CASSSSRDRTNEQFF. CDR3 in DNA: TGTGCCAGCAGTTCCTCCCGGGACAGGACCAATGAGCAGTTCTTC. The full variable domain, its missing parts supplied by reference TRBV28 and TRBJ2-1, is DVKVTQSSRYLVKRTGEKVFLECVQDMDHENMFWYRQDPGLGLRLIYFSYDVKMKEKGDIPEGYSVSREKKERFSLILESASTNQTSMYLCASSSSRDRTNEQFFGPGTRLTVL.

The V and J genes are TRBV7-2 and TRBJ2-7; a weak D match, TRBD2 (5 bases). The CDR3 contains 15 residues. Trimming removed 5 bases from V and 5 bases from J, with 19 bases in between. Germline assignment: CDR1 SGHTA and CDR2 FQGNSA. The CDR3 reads CASSRWRRPEDEQYF. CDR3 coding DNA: TGTGCCAGCAGCCGATGGAGGCGGCCAGAGGACGAGCAGTACTTC.

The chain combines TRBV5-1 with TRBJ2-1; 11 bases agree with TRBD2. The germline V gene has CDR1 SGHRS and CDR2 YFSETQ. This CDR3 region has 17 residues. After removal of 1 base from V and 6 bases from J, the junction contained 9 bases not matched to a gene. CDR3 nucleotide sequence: TGCGCCAGCAGCTTGACGGTAGCGGGAGGGCTGGGCAATGAGCAGTTCTTC. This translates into CASSLTVAGGLGNEQFF. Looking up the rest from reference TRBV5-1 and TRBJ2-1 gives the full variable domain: KAGVTQTPRYLIKTRGQQVTLSCSPISGHRSVSWYQQTPGQGLQFLFEYFSETQRNKGNFPGRFSGRQFSNSRSEMNVSTLELGDSALYLCASSLTVAGGLGNEQFFGPGTRLTVL.

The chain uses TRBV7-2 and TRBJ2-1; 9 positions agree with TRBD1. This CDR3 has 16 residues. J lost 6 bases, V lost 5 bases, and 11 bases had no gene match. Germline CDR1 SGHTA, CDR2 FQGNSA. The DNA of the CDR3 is TGTGCCAGCAGCGCTTACCAGGACAGGGGCAGCAATGAGCAGTTCTTC. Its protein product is CASSAYQDRGSNEQFF. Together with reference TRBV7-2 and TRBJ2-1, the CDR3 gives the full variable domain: GAGVSQSPSNKVTEKGKDVELRCDPISGHTALYWYRQSLGQGLEFLIYFQGNSAPDKSGLPSDRFSAERTGGSVSTLTIQRTQQEDSAVYLCASSAYQDRGSNEQFFGPGTRLTVL.